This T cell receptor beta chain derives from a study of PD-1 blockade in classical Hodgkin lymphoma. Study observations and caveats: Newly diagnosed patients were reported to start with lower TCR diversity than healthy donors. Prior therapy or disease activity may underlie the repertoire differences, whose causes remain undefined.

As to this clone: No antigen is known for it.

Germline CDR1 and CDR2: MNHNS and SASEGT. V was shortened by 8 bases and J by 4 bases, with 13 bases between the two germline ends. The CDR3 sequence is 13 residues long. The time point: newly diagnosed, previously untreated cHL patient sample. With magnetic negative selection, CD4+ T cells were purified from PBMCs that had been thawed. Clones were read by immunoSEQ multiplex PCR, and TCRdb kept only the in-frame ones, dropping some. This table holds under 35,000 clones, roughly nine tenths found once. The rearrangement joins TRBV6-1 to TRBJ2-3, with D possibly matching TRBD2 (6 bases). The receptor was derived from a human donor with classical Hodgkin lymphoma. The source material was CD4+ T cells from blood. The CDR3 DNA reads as TGTGCCAGCCATAAACTAGCCTCAGATACGCAGTATTTT. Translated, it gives CASHKLASDTQYF.